The clone carrying this TCR beta chain came up a few times. Its antigen is not known. This entry comes from a study of identical twins. The study's findings and limits: Models underestimated out-of-frame TCR alpha sharing in monozygotic twins. Conclusions were based on cross-sectional statistical analysis, without following the same donors. Invariant cells of the MAIT and iNKT types might have partly distorted the zero-insertion analyses. Sequences that were beta out-of-frame showed weaker excess twin sharing.

Each CDR3 protein gets one entry after TCRdb re-called the 5' RACE reads with MiXCR. The profile shows 450,000 to 650,000 distinct CDR3 sequences, around a tenth of them singletons. The germline gives CDR1 MNHEY, CDR2 SMNVEV (reference sequence). The V segment lost 5 bases and the J segment 0 bases; nucleotides outside the gene matches: 9. The CDR3 has 17 residues. These data also formed part of another study, on yellow fever vaccine responses in identical twins.

The chain links TRBV27 to TRBJ2-5, with 10 nucleotides matching TRBD1. Input material: PBMCs. The TCR comes from a woman between 18 and 29 years old in good health. CDR3: CASSPGTGATYQETQYF. The CDR3 nucleotides are TGTGCCAGCAGTCCAGGGACAGGGGCGACTTACCAAGAGACCCAGTACTTC.